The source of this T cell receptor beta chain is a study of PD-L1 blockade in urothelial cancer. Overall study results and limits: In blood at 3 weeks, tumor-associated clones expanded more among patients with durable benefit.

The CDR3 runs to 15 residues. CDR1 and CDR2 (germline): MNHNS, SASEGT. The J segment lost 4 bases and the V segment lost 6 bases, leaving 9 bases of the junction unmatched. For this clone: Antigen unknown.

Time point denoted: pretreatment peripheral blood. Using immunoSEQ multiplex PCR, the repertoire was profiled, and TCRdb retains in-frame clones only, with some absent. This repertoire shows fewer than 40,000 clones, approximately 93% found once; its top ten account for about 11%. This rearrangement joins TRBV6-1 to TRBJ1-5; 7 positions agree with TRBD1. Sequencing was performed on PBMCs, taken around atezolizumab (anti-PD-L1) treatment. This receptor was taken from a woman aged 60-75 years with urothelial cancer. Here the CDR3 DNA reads TGTGCCAGCAGAGGAACAGGGGCCGGTAATCAGCCCCAGCATTTT. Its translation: CASRGTGAGNQPQHF.